Listed below are T cell receptor beta chains from one sample, sequenced in a study of blood T cell repertoires in COVID-19. Repertoires were generated with immunoSEQ multiplex PCR, while TCRdb's copy carries only in-frame clones and drops some. The sample lists around 200,000 clones; roughly 82% were seen once. The sample was PBMCs or T cells enriched from blood (not recorded which). These receptor sequences come from a man aged 35-49 years with acute COVID-19. CDR3s include the opening cysteine and the closing phenylalanine or tryptophan. The D gene is left open where the match is weak. For some rows the clone size is stated as once, few or many, or as a class when expanded; others skip it.

v_call	j_call	d_call	clone_size	cdr3_aa
TRBV19	TRBJ2-7	TRBD2	once	CASSYSGRREQYF
TRBV19	TRBJ2-3	TRBD2	.	CASSIGDSGSTQYF
TRBV6-1	TRBJ2-3	TRBD2	.	CASSEGVGEGIFTDTQYF
TRBV7-2	TRBJ2-3	TRBD2	.	CASSFPGLVGTDTQYF
TRBV18	TRBJ2-7	.	once	CASSPERVAYEQYF
TRBV7-2	TRBJ2-5	.	.	CASSLFMGRQETQYF
TRBV6-2/TRBV6-3	TRBJ2-7	TRBD2	.	CASSNSRENEQYF
TRBV9	TRBJ2-5	TRBD2	.	CASSVRGLAGGETQYF
TRBV3-1/TRBV3-2	TRBJ1-1	.	.	CASSSVSLEAFF
TRBV2	TRBJ2-1	TRBD2	.	CASSASGSSYNEQFF
TRBV30	TRBJ2-7	TRBD1	.	CAWGQVAEQYF
TRBV28	TRBJ2-7	TRBD2	once	CASSFGGGSVEQYF
TRBV4-3	TRBJ1-6	.	.	CASSRGGVGNSPLHF
TRBV3-1/TRBV3-2	TRBJ2-5	.	.	CASSPVTREEETQYF
TRBV19	TRBJ1-2	.	.	CASSMGGIRGYTF
TRBV3-1/TRBV3-2	TRBJ2-3	.	once	CASSTQADTQYF
TRBV3-1/TRBV3-2	TRBJ2-7	TRBD1	.	CASSSRGSGTGNPYEQYF